The count of the clone carrying this TCR beta chain is one. In the original workflow: Estimation of nucleated cell counts was performed using reference gene primer amplification. TCRdb keeps only in-frame clones here, not all; method: immunoSEQ multiplex PCR. That table gives V, J and clone size, and the DNA gave D and trimming. The data show 100,000 to 150,000 clones, with about 74% seen just once and more than 5% held by the top ten. The data belong to a study of blood T cell repertoires in COVID-19. Study information: Sites in the United States, Italy and Spain provided acute and convalescent COVID-19 samples. T cells, B-cell-depleted T cells, or PBMCs supplied cDNA or gDNA.

The CDR3 consists of 13 residues. V was clipped by 4 bases and J by 13 bases, with 18 bases between them. Germline values: CDR1 SEHNR, CDR2 FQNEAQ (reference sequence). Sequencing used peripheral blood. The J gene is TRBJ2-3, the V gene TRBV7-9; D possibly corresponds to TRBD2 (5 bases). This sequence originates from a man aged 55 to 70 with acute or convalescent COVID-19. CDR3 loop: CASSSTVLGTKYF. The CDR3 nucleotides read TGTGCCAGCAGCTCCACAGTACTAGGCACCAAGTATTTT.